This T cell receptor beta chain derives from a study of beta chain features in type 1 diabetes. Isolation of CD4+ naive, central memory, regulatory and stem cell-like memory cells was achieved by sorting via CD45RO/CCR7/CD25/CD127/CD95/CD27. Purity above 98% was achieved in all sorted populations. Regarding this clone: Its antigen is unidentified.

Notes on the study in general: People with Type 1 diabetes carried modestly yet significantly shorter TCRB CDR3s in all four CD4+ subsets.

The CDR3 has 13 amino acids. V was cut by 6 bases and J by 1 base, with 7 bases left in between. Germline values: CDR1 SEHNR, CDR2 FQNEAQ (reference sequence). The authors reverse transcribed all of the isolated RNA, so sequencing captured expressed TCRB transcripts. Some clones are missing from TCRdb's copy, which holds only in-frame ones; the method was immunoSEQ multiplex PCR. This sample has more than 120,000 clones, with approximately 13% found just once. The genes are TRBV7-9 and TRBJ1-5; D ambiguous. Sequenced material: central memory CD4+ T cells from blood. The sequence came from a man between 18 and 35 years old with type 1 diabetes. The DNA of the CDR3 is TGTGCCAGCAGTTGGGGAAGCAATCAGCCCCAGCATTTT. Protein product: CASSWGSNQPQHF.